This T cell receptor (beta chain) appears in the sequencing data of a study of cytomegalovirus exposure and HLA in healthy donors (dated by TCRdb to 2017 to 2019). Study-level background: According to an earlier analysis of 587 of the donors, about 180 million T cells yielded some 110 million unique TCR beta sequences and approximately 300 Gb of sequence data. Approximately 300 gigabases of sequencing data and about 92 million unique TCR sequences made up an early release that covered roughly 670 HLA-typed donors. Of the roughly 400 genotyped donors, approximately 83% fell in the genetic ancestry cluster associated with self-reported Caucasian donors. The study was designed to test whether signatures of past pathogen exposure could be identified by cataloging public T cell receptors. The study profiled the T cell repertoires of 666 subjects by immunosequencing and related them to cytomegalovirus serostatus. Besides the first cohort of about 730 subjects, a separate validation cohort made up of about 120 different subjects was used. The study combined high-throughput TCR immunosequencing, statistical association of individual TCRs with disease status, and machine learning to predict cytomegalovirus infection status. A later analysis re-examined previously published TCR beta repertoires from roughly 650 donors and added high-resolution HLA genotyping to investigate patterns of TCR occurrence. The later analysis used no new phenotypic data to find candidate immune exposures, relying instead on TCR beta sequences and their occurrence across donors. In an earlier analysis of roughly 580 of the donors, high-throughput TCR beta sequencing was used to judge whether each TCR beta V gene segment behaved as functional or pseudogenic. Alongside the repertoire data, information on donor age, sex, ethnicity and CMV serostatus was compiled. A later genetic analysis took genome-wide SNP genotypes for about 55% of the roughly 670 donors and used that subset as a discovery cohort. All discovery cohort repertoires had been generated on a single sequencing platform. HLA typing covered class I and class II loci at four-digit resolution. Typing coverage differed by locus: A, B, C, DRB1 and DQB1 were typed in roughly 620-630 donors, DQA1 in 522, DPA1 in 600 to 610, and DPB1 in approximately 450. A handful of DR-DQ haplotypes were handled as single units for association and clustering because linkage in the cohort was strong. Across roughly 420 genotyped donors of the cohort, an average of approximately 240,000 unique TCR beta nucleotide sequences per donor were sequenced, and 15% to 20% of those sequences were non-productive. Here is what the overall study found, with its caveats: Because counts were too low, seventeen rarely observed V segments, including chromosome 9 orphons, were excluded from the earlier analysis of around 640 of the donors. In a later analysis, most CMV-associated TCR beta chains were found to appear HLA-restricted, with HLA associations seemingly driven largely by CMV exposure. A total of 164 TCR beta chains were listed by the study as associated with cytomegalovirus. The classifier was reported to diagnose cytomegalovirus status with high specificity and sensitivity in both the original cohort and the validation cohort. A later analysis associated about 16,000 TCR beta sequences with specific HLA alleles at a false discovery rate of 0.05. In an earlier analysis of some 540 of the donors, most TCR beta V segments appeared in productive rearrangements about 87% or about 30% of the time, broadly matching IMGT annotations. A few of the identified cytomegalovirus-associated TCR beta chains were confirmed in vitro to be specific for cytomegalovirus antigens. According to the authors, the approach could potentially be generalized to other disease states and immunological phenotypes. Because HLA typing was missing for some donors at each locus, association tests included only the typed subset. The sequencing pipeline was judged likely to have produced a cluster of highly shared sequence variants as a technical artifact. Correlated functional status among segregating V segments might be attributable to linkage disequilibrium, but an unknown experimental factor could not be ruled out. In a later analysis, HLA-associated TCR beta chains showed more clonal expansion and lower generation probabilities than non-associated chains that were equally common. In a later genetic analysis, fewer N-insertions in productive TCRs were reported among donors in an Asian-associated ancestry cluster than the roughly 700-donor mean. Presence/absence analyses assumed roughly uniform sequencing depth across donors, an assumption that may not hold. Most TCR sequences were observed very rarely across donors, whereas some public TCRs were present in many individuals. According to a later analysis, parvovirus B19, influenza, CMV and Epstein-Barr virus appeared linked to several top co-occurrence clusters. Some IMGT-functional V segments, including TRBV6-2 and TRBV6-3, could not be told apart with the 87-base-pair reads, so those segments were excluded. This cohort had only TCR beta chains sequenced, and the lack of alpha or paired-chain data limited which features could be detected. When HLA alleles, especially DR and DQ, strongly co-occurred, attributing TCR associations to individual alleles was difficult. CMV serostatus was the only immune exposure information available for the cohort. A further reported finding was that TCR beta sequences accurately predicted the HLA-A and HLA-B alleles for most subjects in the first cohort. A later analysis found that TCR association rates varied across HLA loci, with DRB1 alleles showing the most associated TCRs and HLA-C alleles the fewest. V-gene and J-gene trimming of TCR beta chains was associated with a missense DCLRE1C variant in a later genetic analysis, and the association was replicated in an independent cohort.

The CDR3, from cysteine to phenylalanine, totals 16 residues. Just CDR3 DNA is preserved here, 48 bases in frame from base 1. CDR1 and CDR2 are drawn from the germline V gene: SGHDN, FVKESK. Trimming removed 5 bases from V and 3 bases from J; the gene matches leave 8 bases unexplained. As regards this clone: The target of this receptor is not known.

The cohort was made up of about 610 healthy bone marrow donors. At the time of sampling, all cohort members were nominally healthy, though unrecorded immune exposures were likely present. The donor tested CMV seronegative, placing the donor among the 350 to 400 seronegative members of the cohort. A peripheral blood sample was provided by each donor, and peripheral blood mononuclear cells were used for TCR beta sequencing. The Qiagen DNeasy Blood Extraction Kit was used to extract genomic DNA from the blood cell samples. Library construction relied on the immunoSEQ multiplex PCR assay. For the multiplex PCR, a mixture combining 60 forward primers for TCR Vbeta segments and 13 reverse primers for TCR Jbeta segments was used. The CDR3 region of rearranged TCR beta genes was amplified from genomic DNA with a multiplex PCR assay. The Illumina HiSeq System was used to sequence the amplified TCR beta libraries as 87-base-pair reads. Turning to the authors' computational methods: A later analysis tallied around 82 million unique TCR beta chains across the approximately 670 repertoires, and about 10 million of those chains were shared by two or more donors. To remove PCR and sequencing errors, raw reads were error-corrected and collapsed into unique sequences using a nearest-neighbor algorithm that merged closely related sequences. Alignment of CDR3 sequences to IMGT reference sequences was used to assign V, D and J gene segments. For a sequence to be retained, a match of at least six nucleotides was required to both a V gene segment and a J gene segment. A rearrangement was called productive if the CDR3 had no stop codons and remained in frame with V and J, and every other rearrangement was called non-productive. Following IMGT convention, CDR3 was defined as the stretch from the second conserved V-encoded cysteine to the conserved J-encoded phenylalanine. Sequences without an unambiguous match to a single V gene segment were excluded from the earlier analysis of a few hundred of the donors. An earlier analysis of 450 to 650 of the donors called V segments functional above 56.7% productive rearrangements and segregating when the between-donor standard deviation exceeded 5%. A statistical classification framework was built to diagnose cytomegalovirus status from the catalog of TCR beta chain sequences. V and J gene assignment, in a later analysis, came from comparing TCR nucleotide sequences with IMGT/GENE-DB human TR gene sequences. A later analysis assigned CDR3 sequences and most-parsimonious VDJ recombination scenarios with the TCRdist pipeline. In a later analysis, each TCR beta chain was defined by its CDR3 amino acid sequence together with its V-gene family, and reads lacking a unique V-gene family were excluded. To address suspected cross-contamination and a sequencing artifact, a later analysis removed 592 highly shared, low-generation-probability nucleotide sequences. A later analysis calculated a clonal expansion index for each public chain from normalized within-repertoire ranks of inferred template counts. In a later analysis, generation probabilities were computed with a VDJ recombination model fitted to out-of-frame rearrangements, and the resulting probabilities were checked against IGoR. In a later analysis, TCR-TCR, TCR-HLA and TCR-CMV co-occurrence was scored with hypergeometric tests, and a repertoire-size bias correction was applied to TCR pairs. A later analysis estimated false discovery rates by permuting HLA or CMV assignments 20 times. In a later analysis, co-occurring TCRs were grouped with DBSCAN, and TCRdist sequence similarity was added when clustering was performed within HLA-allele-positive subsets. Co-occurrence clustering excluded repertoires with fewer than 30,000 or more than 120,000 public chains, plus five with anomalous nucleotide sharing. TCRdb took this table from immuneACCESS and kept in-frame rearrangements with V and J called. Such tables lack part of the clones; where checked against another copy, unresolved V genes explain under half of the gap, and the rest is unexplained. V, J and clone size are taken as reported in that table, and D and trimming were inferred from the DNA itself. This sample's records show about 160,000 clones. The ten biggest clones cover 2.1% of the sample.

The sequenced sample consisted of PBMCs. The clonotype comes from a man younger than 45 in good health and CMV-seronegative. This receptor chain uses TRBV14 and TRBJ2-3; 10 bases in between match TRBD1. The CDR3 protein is CASSFQPGQGTDTQYF. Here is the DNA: TGTGCCAGCAGCTTTCAGCCGGGACAGGGGACAGATACGCAGTATTTT.